This T cell receptor beta chain was retrieved from a study of chemoradiotherapy in HPV16-positive cancers. Of note for this clone: Its antigen is unknown.

The length of the CDR3 is 14 residues. Germline CDR1 reads SGHAT; CDR2 reads FQNNGV. Trimming pared 3 bases from V and 3 bases from J, leaving 10 bases between. Findings and limits, study-wide: Functional assays defining HPV-specific T cells used only a couple of HPV16-positive patients.

Assay used: immunoSEQ multiplex PCR; TCRdb lists only in-frame clones, some missing. The sample has more than 15,000 clones, nearly 80% seen once; the top ten hold 9.5% to 13%. V usage is TRBV11-2 and J usage is TRBJ2-3; the D is unclear. The sequence came from a human donor with HPV-associated anogenital cancer. The sample was gathered from a patient who underwent chemoradiotherapy. CDR3 in DNA: TGTGCCAGCAGCTTGGGGTATCTGACAGATACGCAGTATTTT. It yields the protein CASSLGYLTDTQYF. Full variable domain (rest looked up from reference TRBV11-2 and TRBJ2-3): EAGVAQSPRYKIIEKRQSVAFWCNPISGHATLYWYQQILGQGPKLLIQFQNNGVVDDSQLPKDRFSAERLKGVDSTLKIQPAKLEDSAVYLCASSLGYLTDTQYFGPGTRLTVL.